A selection of T cell receptor beta chains follows, all from one sample in a study of T cells in Graves' hyperthyroidism and ophthalmopathy. TCRdb ran MiXCR on the multiplex PCR reads and lists one entry per CDR3 protein. The sample gives hundreds of thousands of distinct CDR3 sequences, more than 12% of which show up once; under 15% is in the top ten. Sequencing used blood. These receptor sequences come from a woman in her fifties or sixties with Graves' ophthalmopathy. Both conserved end residues are part of each CDR3.

TRBV5-1	TRBJ2-1	CASSLVGQGAREQFF
TRBV3-1	TRBJ1-1	CASSPSQGAPFF
TRBV5-4	TRBJ2-2	CASSLGVSETGELFF
TRBV29-1	TRBJ2-1	CSAGAGEQFF
TRBV19	TRBJ2-1	CASSIQRGNNEQFF
TRBV6-6	TRBJ2-7	CASSYYPPGRNSYEQYF
TRBV5-1	TRBJ1-6	CASSLEQTINSPLHF
TRBV29-1	TRBJ2-7	CSVPGGEAGNPYEQYF
TRBV12-3/TRBV12-4	TRBJ1-1	CASSLLADSLTEAFF
TRBV5-1	TRBJ2-7	CASSGRGNPYEQYF
TRBV18	TRBJ2-1	CASSWRPNEQFF
TRBV28	TRBJ2-7	CASRATGTGIYEQYF
TRBV9	TRBJ2-2	CASSDQIAPGELFF
TRBV6-1	TRBJ1-5	CASRDRGPGQPQHF
TRBV12-3/TRBV12-4	TRBJ2-5	CASKPGLGGETQYF
TRBV7-6	TRBJ1-6	CASSLSRPGDFNSPLHF
TRBV14	TRBJ2-3	CASSHPAGGYSDTQYF
TRBV28	TRBJ2-3	CASSFSRGQGVDTQYF
TRBV6-6	TRBJ2-3	CASSYSAGGTDTLYF
TRBV19	TRBJ2-1	CASRGWGGANNEQFF
TRBV25-1	TRBJ1-1	CASTEGVGRAFF
TRBV27	TRBJ2-7	CASSSTYSCEQYF
TRBV4-3	TRBJ2-1	CASSQDKTYEQFF
TRBV5-1	TRBJ1-1	CASSFEDRATEAFF
TRBV6-2/TRBV6-3	TRBJ1-5	CASTLTGVQPQHF
TRBV25-1	TRBJ1-6	CASSGRRREVSPLHF
TRBV15	TRBJ2-2	CATSRDRVAAPGELFF
TRBV27	TRBJ2-1	CASSSIAGGPGNEQFF
TRBV28	TRBJ2-1	CASRPGGSYNEQFF
TRBV9	TRBJ2-1	CASSPLPGTGAQEQFF
TRBV4-3	TRBJ1-2	CASSQDPGQPADGYTF
TRBV6-2/TRBV6-3	TRBJ2-7	CASSAGLFRYEQYF
TRBV6-1	TRBJ1-2	CASSVSRDGSYYGYTF
TRBV20-1	TRBJ2-5	CSARGGLAGPQETQYF
TRBV28	TRBJ1-2	CASGVPHYGYTF
TRBV6-2/TRBV6-3	TRBJ1-5	CASSYGSRNQPQHF
TRBV9	TRBJ2-2	CASSAGPGAWTGELFF
TRBV3-1	TRBJ2-2	CASSQQLAGGFWPGELFF
TRBV6-5	TRBJ1-5	CASSFDYSPQHF
TRBV6-2/TRBV6-3	TRBJ2-7	CASSYFIGGSSYEQYF
TRBV30	TRBJ2-2	CAWTGGRGSNTGELFF
TRBV7-9	TRBJ2-7	CASSLGRTTGVSYEQYF
TRBV5-4	TRBJ2-1	CASSLAGVISNEQFF
TRBV7-8	TRBJ2-2	CASSHRGTANTGELFF
TRBV18	TRBJ2-2	CASSPGGAVLNTGELFF
TRBV6-1	TRBJ2-1	CASSELIPSALSYNEQFF
TRBV19	TRBJ1-1	CASSVRTGQTEAFF
TRBV27	TRBJ1-4	CASSPVEGVGLFF
TRBV6-2/TRBV6-3	TRBJ1-1	CATPRQGGMNTEAFF
TRBV12-3/TRBV12-4	TRBJ1-1	CASSRTAWEAFF
TRBV20-1	TRBJ2-1	CSARGITRASDNEQFF
TRBV28	TRBJ2-7	CAGSSGQGAYEQYF
TRBV28	TRBJ2-5	CASSLSLGPLQETQYF
TRBV15	TRBJ2-2	CATSRVKGAGELFF
TRBV6-6	TRBJ2-2	CASSYGVMAGELFF
TRBV6-1	TRBJ2-7	CASRDPGQGTGEQYF
TRBV6-2/TRBV6-3	TRBJ2-3	CASSLVGRRQGPTDTQYF
TRBV28	TRBJ1-5	CASRNRDRGIQPQHF
TRBV6-1	TRBJ1-5	CASADREGNQPQHF
TRBV10-1	TRBJ2-7	CASSAPTAPYEQYF